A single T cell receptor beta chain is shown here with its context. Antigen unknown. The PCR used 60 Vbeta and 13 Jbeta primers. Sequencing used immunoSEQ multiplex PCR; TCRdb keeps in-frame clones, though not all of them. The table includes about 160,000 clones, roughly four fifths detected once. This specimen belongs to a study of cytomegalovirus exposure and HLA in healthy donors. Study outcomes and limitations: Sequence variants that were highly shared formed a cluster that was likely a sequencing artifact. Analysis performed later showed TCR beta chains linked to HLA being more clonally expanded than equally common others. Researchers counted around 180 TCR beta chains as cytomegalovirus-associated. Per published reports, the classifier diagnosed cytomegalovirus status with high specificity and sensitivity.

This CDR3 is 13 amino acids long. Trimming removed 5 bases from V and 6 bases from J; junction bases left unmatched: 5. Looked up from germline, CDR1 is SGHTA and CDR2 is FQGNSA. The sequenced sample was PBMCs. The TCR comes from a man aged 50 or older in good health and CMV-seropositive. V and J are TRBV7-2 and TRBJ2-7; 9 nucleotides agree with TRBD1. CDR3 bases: TGTGCCAGCAGCCTGGGACAGGGAGGCGAGCAGTACTTC. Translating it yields CASSLGQGGEQYF.